A selection of T cell receptor beta chains follows, all from one sample in a study of cytomegalovirus exposure and HLA in healthy donors. The protocol was immunoSEQ multiplex PCR, while the TCRdb copy is restricted to in-frame clones and leaves out a portion. The sample has about 160,000 clones; under 90% are singletons. Material for sequencing was PBMCs. All receptors derive from a woman aged 18-29 years in good health and CMV-seropositive. CDR3s include the opening cysteine and the closing phenylalanine or tryptophan. Each record gives: V gene, D gene, clone size, J gene, CDR3 protein, CDR3 DNA. D genes are given only for firm matches. Size is omitted from some rows. Given values are once, few, many or a class for expanded clones.

>TRBV13|NA|once|TRBJ1-2
CASSITTVNYGYTF
TGTGCCAGCAGCATTACGACAGTAAACTATGGCTACACCTTC
>TRBV10-1|NA|NA|TRBJ2-7
CASSERVTYEQYF
TGCGCCAGCAGTGAACGGGTTACCTACGAGCAGTACTTC
>TRBV10-3|TRBD1|NA|TRBJ2-5
CAIRGTGETQYF
TGTGCCATCAGGGGGACAGGAGAGACCCAGTACTTC
>TRBV27|NA|NA|TRBJ1-5
CASSLSSTGPYSNQPQHF
TGTGCCAGCAGTTTATCCTCTACAGGCCCTTATAGCAATCAGCCCCAGCATTTT
>TRBV19|TRBD1|NA|TRBJ1-5
CASSIGGGTEINQPQHF
TGTGCCAGTAGTATAGGAGGCGGGACAGAAATCAATCAGCCCCAGCATTTT
>TRBV7-6|TRBD1|NA|TRBJ1-5
CASSQGQGAGQPQHF
TGTGCCAGCAGCCAGGGACAGGGGGCAGGGCAGCCCCAGCATTTT
>TRBV28|TRBD1|NA|TRBJ2-5
CASSRQGARETQYF
TGTGCCAGCAGTCGACAGGGGGCGCGAGAGACCCAGTACTTC
>TRBV29-1|NA|NA|TRBJ2-1
CSATAGNEQFF
TGCAGCGCAACGGCAGGGAATGAGCAGTTCTTC
>TRBV28|TRBD1|NA|TRBJ1-1
CATNRGHDTEAFF
TGTGCCACCAACAGGGGGCATGACACTGAAGCTTTCTTT
>TRBV7-8|NA|once|TRBJ1-3
CASSSEAADYGNTIYF
TGTGCCAGCAGCTCAGAGGCGGCCGACTATGGAAACACCATATATTTT
>TRBV14|NA|NA|TRBJ1-2
CASSREYEGYGYTF
TGTGCCAGCAGCCGAGAGTATGAGGGTTATGGCTACACCTTC
>TRBV4-2|TRBD1|NA|TRBJ2-6
CASQTGFGANVLTF
TGTGCCAGCCAGACAGGGTTTGGGGCCAACGTCCTGACTTTC
>TRBV6-6|NA|NA|TRBJ2-3
CASSYGPDRLTQYF
TGTGCCAGCAGTTACGGGCCAGATCGCCTTACGCAGTATTTT
>TRBV7-8|NA|NA|TRBJ2-5
CASSLQSHLETQYF
TGTGCCAGCAGCTTACAATCACATCTCGAGACCCAGTACTTC
>TRBV6-8|TRBD1|few|TRBJ2-7
CASSYQTGGYEQYF
TGTGCCAGCAGTTACCAGACAGGGGGCTACGAGCAGTACTTC
>TRBV5-4|TRBD2|NA|TRBJ2-2
CASSLANSGFSGELFF
TGTGCCAGCAGCTTGGCCAATAGCGGGTTTTCCGGGGAGCTGTTTTTT
>TRBV7-6|TRBD2|NA|TRBJ2-1
CASSLRLAGADEQFF
TGTGCCAGCAGCTTAAGGCTAGCGGGAGCGGATGAGCAGTTCTTC
>TRBV2|TRBD1|NA|TRBJ2-2
CASSAQGAPTGELFF
TGTGCCAGCAGTGCCCAGGGGGCGCCTACCGGGGAGCTGTTTTTT
>TRBV5-1|TRBD2|NA|TRBJ2-6
CASSWTPGLASSGANVLTF
TGCGCCAGCAGCTGGACTCCGGGACTAGCGAGCTCTGGGGCCAACGTCCTGACTTTC
>TRBV16|NA|NA|TRBJ1-3
CASSQFKVRGPGNTIYF
TGTGCCAGCAGCCAATTCAAAGTGCGGGGTCCTGGAAACACCATATATTTT
>TRBV7-3|NA|NA|TRBJ2-1
CASSSQGLYYNEQFF
TGTGCCAGCAGCTCGCAGGGACTTTACTACAATGAGCAGTTCTTC
>TRBV25-1|TRBD1|NA|TRBJ1-1
CASSEGQGGNTEAFF
TGTGCCAGCAGTGAAGGACAGGGGGGAAACACTGAAGCTTTCTTT
>TRBV29-1|TRBD2|NA|TRBJ2-1
CSVVRLAGRLQFF
TGCAGCGTTGTCAGACTAGCAGGTAGATTGCAGTTCTTC
>TRBV6-4|TRBD2|many|TRBJ2-2
CASSDSAGGPGELFF
TGTGCCAGCAGTGACTCAGCGGGAGGGCCCGGGGAGCTGTTTTTT
>TRBV4-1|NA|NA|TRBJ1-3
CASSPTRSSGNTIYF
TGCGCCAGCAGCCCTACCCGAAGCTCTGGAAACACCATATATTTT
>TRBV6-1|NA|NA|TRBJ2-3
CASSEGAGADTQYF
TGTGCCAGCAGTGAGGGGGCGGGAGCAGATACGCAGTATTTT
>TRBV7-9|NA|NA|TRBJ2-1
CASSLSPGVYNEQFF
TGTGCCAGCAGCTTAAGTCCGGGGGTTTACAATGAGCAGTTCTTC
>TRBV18|NA|few|TRBJ1-1
CASSPAQNTEAFF
TGTGCCAGCTCACCAGCACAAAACACTGAAGCTTTCTTT
>TRBV27|NA|NA|TRBJ1-3
CASSLKTGPGNTIYF
TGTGCCAGCAGTTTGAAGACGGGTCCTGGAAACACCATATATTTT
>TRBV5-6|NA|NA|TRBJ2-2
CASSWLLRESTGELFF
TGTGCCAGCAGCTGGCTCCTGAGGGAGAGCACCGGGGAGCTGTTTTTT
>TRBV28|NA|NA|TRBJ1-4
CASTQGGGKLFF
TGTGCCAGCACCCAGGGTGGCGGAAAACTGTTTTTT
>TRBV5-1|TRBD1|NA|TRBJ2-1
CASSFTGQGFNEQFF
TGCGCCAGCAGCTTCACGGGACAGGGATTCAATGAGCAGTTCTTC
>TRBV5-1|NA|NA|TRBJ2-1
CASTPPGVRQFF
TGCGCCAGTACCCCCCCCGGAGTCCGGCAGTTCTTC
>TRBV5-6|NA|NA|TRBJ1-5
CASSLSPTASNQPQHF
TGTGCCAGCAGCTTGTCCCCGACAGCTAGCAATCAGCCCCAGCATTTT
>TRBV7-3|TRBD1|NA|TRBJ1-1
CASSSQGQGTEAFF
TGTGCCAGCAGCTCTCAAGGACAGGGCACTGAAGCTTTCTTT
>TRBV5-4|NA|NA|TRBJ2-3
CASSLESGIRATDTQYF
TGTGCCAGCAGCTTGGAATCCGGGATTCGGGCCACAGATACGCAGTATTTT
>TRBV19|NA|once|TRBJ2-3
CASSPSSLGGYTQYF
TGTGCCAGTAGTCCCTCTTCTTTGGGGGGATATACGCAGTATTTT
>TRBV7-2|TRBD2|few|TRBJ2-2
CASRLAGGNTGELFF
TGTGCCAGCAGACTAGCGGGAGGGAACACCGGGGAGCTGTTTTTT
>TRBV6-6|NA|NA|TRBJ2-7
CASSYGSLYEQYF
TGTGCCAGCAGTTACGGCTCTCTCTACGAGCAGTACTTC
>TRBV6-1|NA|once|TRBJ2-3
CASSDRGRGDTQYF
TGTGCCAGCAGTGACAGGGGTCGAGGAGATACGCAGTATTTT
>TRBV6-6|TRBD1|NA|TRBJ2-1
CASSPGTVYNEQFF
TGTGCCAGCAGCCCCGGGACAGTTTACAATGAGCAGTTCTTC
>TRBV7-9|TRBD1|NA|TRBJ1-1
CASSASQGPGTEAFF
TGTGCCAGCAGCGCCTCACAGGGGCCCGGGACTGAAGCTTTCTTT
>TRBV9|TRBD2|NA|TRBJ2-5
CASSVESGSVETQYF
TGTGCCAGCAGCGTAGAGAGCGGGAGTGTGGAGACCCAGTACTTC
>TRBV28|NA|NA|TRBJ1-1
CASSQVRNTEAFF
TGTGCCAGCAGCCAGGTACGGAACACTGAAGCTTTCTTT
>TRBV6-6|NA|few|TRBJ1-1
CASSLMGAGNTEAFF
TGTGCCAGCAGTTTGATGGGGGCAGGGAACACTGAAGCTTTCTTT
>TRBV11-3|NA|NA|TRBJ2-5
CASSPGQHQETQYF
TGTGCCAGCAGCCCAGGACAACACCAAGAGACCCAGTACTTC
>TRBV9|TRBD2|NA|TRBJ2-1
CASATSGSYNEQFF
TGTGCCAGCGCGACTAGCGGATCCTACAATGAGCAGTTCTTC